A selection of T cell receptor beta chains follows, all from one sample in a study of preoperative IRX-2 immunotherapy in early breast cancer. Profiling relied on immunoSEQ multiplex PCR, and the TCRdb table lists in-frame clones only, not all of them. Here the sample spans about 19,000 clones, approximately 80% being singletons. The material sequenced was lymph node tissue, taken after IRX-2 immunotherapy. These receptors were obtained from a human donor with breast cancer. CDR3s include the opening cysteine and the closing phenylalanine or tryptophan. D genes are given only for firm matches. For some rows the clone size is stated as once, few or many, or as a class when expanded; others skip it.

>TRBJ1-6|TRBV12-5|TRBD1|.
TGTGCCAGCGGGACAGGGGTTTCACCCCTCCACTTT
CASGTGVSPLHF
>TRBJ2-1|TRBV6-8|TRBD1|.
TGTGCCAGCAGTGTCGACAGGGACAATGAGCAGTTCTTC
CASSVDRDNEQFF
>TRBJ1-3|TRBV11-3|.|.
TGTGCCAGCAGCTTAGGCGGACGCATCTCTGGAAACACCATATATTTT
CASSLGGRISGNTIYF
>TRBJ2-3|TRBV19|.|.
TGTGCCAGTAGTACCGGGATTCTCACAGATACGCAGTATTTT
CASSTGILTDTQYF
>TRBJ2-5|TRBV28|.|.
TGTGCCAGCAGTTTCGGGGCCCTCCAAGAGACCCAGTACTTC
CASSFGALQETQYF
>TRBJ2-1|TRBV29-1|TRBD2|.
TGCAGCGTTGTCGGACTAGCGGGAGTTGAGCAGTTCTTC
CSVVGLAGVEQFF
>TRBJ1-1|TRBV11-3|.|.
TGTGCCAGCAGCATGTACGAGAAAAACACTGAAGCTTTCTTT
CASSMYEKNTEAFF
>TRBJ1-2|TRBV6-8|.|.
TGTGCCAGCAGTGATAGGCCGCTTGATCCTAACTATGGCTACACCTTC
CASSDRPLDPNYGYTF
>TRBJ1-6|TRBV11-3|.|few
TGTGCCAGCAGCGCGAGGGAACGTTGGAATTCACCCCTCCACTTT
CASSARERWNSPLHF
>TRBJ2-7|TRBV27|.|.
TGTGCCAGCAGTTTGTTGGGGACCTACGAGCAGTACTTC
CASSLLGTYEQYF
>TRBJ2-3|TRBV5-1|.|.
TGCGCCAGCAGCCCCGGTATAGGTGGAGATACGCAGTATTTT
CASSPGIGGDTQYF
>TRBJ1-1|TRBV19|.|.
TGTGCCAGTATGCCCGGGAACACTGAAGCTTTCTTT
CASMPGNTEAFF
>TRBJ2-2|TRBV12-5|.|.
TGTGCTAGTGGCGCCGGTAACACCGGGGAGCTGTTTTTT
CASGAGNTGELFF
>TRBJ2-2|TRBV19|TRBD1|.
TGTGCCAGTCGCGGGACAGGGGGCCACGGGGAGCTGTTTTTT
CASRGTGGHGELFF
>TRBJ1-2|TRBV19|.|.
TGTGCCAGTAGTATAGATGAGGACAGATCGATATTACCCTATGGCTACACCTTC
CASSIDEDRSILPYGYTF
>TRBJ2-1|TRBV23-1|TRBD1|.
TGCGCCAGCAGCCCCGGGACAGGGCCCTACAATGAGCAGTTCTTC
CASSPGTGPYNEQFF
>TRBJ2-7|TRBV5-1|.|once
TGCGCCAGCAGCCTGGACAGAATGACCTACGAGCAGTACTTC
CASSLDRMTYEQYF
>TRBJ2-6|TRBV1|.|.
TGCGCCAGCAGCCAGCGACTAGCGGGGGGATATGGGGCCAACGTCCTGACTTTC
CASSQRLAGGYGANVLTF
>TRBJ1-3|TRBV5-1|.|once
TGCGCCAGCAGCTTGGCACGGGGTTCTGGAAACACCATATATTTT
CASSLARGSGNTIYF
>TRBJ2-7|TRBV6-8|TRBD2|.
TGTGCCAGCAGTTACACCAGCGGGGGAAGACCCTACGAGCAGTACTTC
CASSYTSGGRPYEQYF
>TRBJ1-2|TRBV28|TRBD1|.
TGTGCCAGCACCACAGGGGCAAGGAATGGCTACACCTTC
CASTTGARNGYTF
>TRBJ2-3|TRBV11-3|.|.
TGTGCCAGCAGCCCGCGGGCAGGGGTCACAGATACGCAGTATTTT
CASSPRAGVTDTQYF
>TRBJ2-5|TRBV5-1|.|.
TGCGCCAGCAGCTTGGGAATGGGGCGGGAGACCCAGTACTTC
CASSLGMGRETQYF
>TRBJ2-3|TRBV29-1|.|.
TGCAGCGTTGGAGAACAGGGTGGAAATACGCAGTATTTT
CSVGEQGGNTQYF
>TRBJ2-7|TRBV11-3|TRBD2|.
TGTGCCAGCAGCTTACAGGGACTAGCCCGGGAGCAGTACTTC
CASSLQGLAREQYF
>TRBJ2-3|TRBV18|.|few
TGTGCCAGCTCACTGGACACAGATACGCAGTATTTT
CASSLDTDTQYF
>TRBJ2-5|TRBV11-3|TRBD2|.
TGTGCCAGCAGCGGACTAGCGGGGGGTTTCCAAGAGACCCAGTACTTC
CASSGLAGGFQETQYF
>TRBJ2-3|TRBV10-2|TRBD2|.
TGCGCCAGCAGTGAGTCAGCGGGGGGTCTCCAGGGCACAGATACGCAGTATTTT
CASSESAGGLQGTDTQYF
>TRBJ2-1|TRBV5-1|.|.
TGCGCCAGCAGCTTGGGGCAGAGCTCCTACAATGAGCAGTTCTTC
CASSLGQSSYNEQFF
>TRBJ2-5|TRBV5-1|.|.
TGCGCCAGCAGCTTGGTAGCAGGACTTGGGGAGACCCAGTACTTC
CASSLVAGLGETQYF
>TRBJ2-1|TRBV15|.|.
TGTGCCAGCAGCCGATATCAGGCCGGCATGGAGCAGTTCTTC
CASSRYQAGMEQFF
>TRBJ1-1|TRBV19|TRBD1|.
TGTGCCAGTAGAGGGACAGTAAGTAACACTGAAGCTTTCTTT
CASRGTVSNTEAFF
>TRBJ1-3|TRBV11-3|.|.
TGTGCCAGCAGCTTATCGGTGCGCGGAAACACCATATATTTT
CASSLSVRGNTIYF
>TRBJ1-2|TRBV28|.|.
TGTGCCAGCAAAGCGGGGGGGGTCTATGGCTACACCTTC
CASKAGGVYGYTF
>TRBJ1-1|TRBV5-1|TRBD1|.
TGCGCCAGCAGCCCGGGACAGGGGGCGAGGGACACTGAAGCTTTCTTT
CASSPGQGARDTEAFF
>TRBJ2-7|TRBV23-1|.|.
TGCGCCAGCAGTCAAAGGACGCAGCACAGCTCCTACGAGCAGTACTTC
CASSQRTQHSSYEQYF
>TRBJ2-7|TRBV28|.|.
TGTGCCAGCACCACCGCGCAGAAGACAGTCTTCTACGAGCAGTACTTC
CASTTAQKTVFYEQYF
>TRBJ2-7|TRBV11-3|.|.
TGTGCCAGCAGTAGTACCGGGAATTCCTACGAGCAGTACTTC
CASSSTGNSYEQYF
>TRBJ2-7|TRBV6-8|TRBD2|.
TGTGCCAGCAGTTACGGCGGGGGGGCCTACGAGCAGTACTTC
CASSYGGGAYEQYF
>TRBJ1-1|TRBV7-1|.|.
TGTGCCAGCAGCTTAGTTGGGGCAGGCGCGGGTGAAGCTTTCTTT
CASSLVGAGAGEAFF